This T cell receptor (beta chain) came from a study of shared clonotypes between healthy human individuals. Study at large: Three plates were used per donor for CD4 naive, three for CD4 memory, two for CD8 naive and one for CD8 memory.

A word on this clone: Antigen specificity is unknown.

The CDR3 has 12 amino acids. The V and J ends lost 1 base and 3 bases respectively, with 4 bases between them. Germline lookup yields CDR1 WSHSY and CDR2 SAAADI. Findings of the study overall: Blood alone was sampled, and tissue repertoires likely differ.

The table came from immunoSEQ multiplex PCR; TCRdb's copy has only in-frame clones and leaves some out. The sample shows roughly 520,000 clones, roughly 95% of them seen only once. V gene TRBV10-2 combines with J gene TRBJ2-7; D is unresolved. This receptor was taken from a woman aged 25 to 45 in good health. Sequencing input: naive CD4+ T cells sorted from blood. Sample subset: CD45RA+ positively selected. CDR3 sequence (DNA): TGCGCCAGCAGTGAGTTGGTCTACGAGCAGTACTTC. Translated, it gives CASSELVYEQYF.